This TCR beta chain was retrieved from a study of T cell responses to AZD1222 COVID-19 vaccine. Sequencing used immunoSEQ multiplex PCR; TCRdb keeps in-frame clones, though not all of them. The sample lists more than 95,000 clones; about 89% were seen once. This CDR3 has 10 amino acids. V lost 8 bases, J lost 5 bases, and 9 bases lay in between. Germline V lookup: CDR1 DFQATT, CDR2 SNEGSKA (reference sequence). Specimen: peripheral blood, collected on day 0 of AZD1222 vaccination. This TCR was sampled from an adult in good health. The chain couples TRBV20-1 to TRBJ2-5; maybe TRBD2 (6 bases). The CDR3 sequence: CSPGGETQYF. CDR3 in DNA: TGCAGTCCTGGGGGGGAGACCCAGTACTTC.